This T cell receptor (beta chain) was retrieved from a study of T cells after yellow fever vaccination (dated by TCRdb to about 2019). For context, the study as a whole: The SMART-Seq v4 Ultra Low Input RNA kit was used to prepare libraries from fractions with low cell numbers. Bulk TCR alpha and beta repertoires were sequenced longitudinally to track T-cell clones before and after primary and booster YFV17D yellow fever vaccination. The cohort comprised two healthy male donors, one aged 18 to 29 and one aged 30 to 40 years. Blood was drawn at multiple timepoints before and after primary and secondary immunization, with bulk PBMC replicates and cell subsets isolated.

Sequencing used an Illumina NovaSeq 6000. TCR cDNA was made using 5'RACE template switching, a step that added a universal primer site and unique molecular identifiers. Priming of cDNA synthesis was performed from both the TCR alpha and TCR beta constant segments. Library amplification involved two PCR steps, and the second step added sample barcodes and sequencing adapters. Sequencing of libraries was performed on Illumina HiSeq 2500 (2x100 bp) or NovaSeq (2x150 bp). As for how the authors treated the data: Demultiplexing of reads and collapsing into UMI consensus sequences were performed with MIGEC, and V(D)J alignment was carried out with MiXCR. Using edgeR on replicate PBMC samples, clonotypes were called vaccine-responding if FDR was below 0.01 and the log2 fold change was above 5 up to day 15. Each bulk clonotype received a CD4 or CD8 identity based on whether the sequenced CD4 or CD8 repertoire contained that clonotype at higher abundance. In TCRdb, the public reads were trimmed at Q25 with fastp and aligned with MiXCR, with productive beta chains retained. Each record represents a unique CDR3 protein, reported with the most common genes and DNA among its rows. These V and J calls are TCRdb output, not the study's own analysis. The sample records some 240,000 distinct CDR3 sequences, 3% to 4% of which are singletons. The biggest ten clones account for roughly 3% of the sample.

The treatment or condition label, read with the paper, signifies: live attenuated yellow fever vaccine strain. A standard Ficoll-Paque protocol was used to isolate PBMCs from peripheral blood. CD4 and CD8 T-cell fractions were isolated with Dynabeads CD4 and CD8 positive selection kits. TriZol was used to extract RNA from bulk PBMCs, CD4 and CD8 fractions, and dextramer-positive and dextramer-negative fractions. The CDR3, from cysteine to phenylalanine, totals 16 residues. Solely the CDR3 DNA is kept, with 48 bases framed from the first base. The germline ends are 13 bases apart after V is trimmed by 5 bases and J by 0 bases. This clonotype was detected ten times or more. Its cognate antigen has yet to be identified. Base quality data are lacking; no much larger clone is found one base away. The full study reports these points: Compared with the primary T-cell response, the secondary T-cell response was faster but weaker, reaching its peak on day 5 rather than on day 15. A small fraction of clonotypes showed up in both the CD4 and CD8 compartments, probably as a result of convergent recombination. After the booster, most clones that had expanded after primary vaccination were detected again (around 97% of CD4 and around 88% of CD8), suggesting broad maintenance of memory. Only a couple of donors were included in the study, so the extent to which the findings can be generalized is limited. FACS-sorted repertoires could contain abundant contaminating clonotypes from the bulk population, so computational filtering was required.

The sequence is built from TRBV12-3 or TRBV12-4 and TRBJ2-2, with TRBD1 perhaps the D gene, on 6 matching bases. The clonotype comes from a man aged 18-30 years who received the YFV17D yellow fever vaccine. Sequencing used CD4+ T cells sorted from PBMCs, obtained 10 days after the yellow fever booster vaccination. CDR3 region: CASSVSGTSNTGELFF. The nucleotides read TGTGCCAGCAGTGTCTCCGGGACATCGAACACCGGGGAGCTGTTTTTT.